This T cell receptor beta chain was obtained from a study of T cells after posttransplantation cyclophosphamide listed by TCRdb under 2016. About the full investigation: T cell repertoire reconstitution was tracked by TRB sequencing after myeloablative bone marrow transplantation in which posttransplantation cyclophosphamide was used as GVHD prophylaxis. Because TRA and TRB clonality were tightly correlated in roughly 10 samples, subsequent TCR analyses were focused on TRB only. Blood from all 30 or so PTCy patients who had 1-year posttransplant specimens underwent TRB sequencing. Antigen receptor sequencing covered samples from some 36 PTCy-treated patients and 16 of their related bone marrow donors. Public TRB sequences were searched against a database of over 3,600 sequences associated with responses to pathogens, tumor antigens, self-antigens and alloantigens. TRB sequencing was also done on up to roughly 3 additional blood samples from 2 to 5.2 years after transplant in 3 patients, and on pretransplant blood from several patients. What the research found in general, with its limitations: The TRB repertoires of T cells infiltrating skin or GI tract showed only limited overlap with the TRB repertoires of T cells in blood. Donor-recipient similarity was low at 1-2 months but increased during the first year, and donor CD8+ memory clones often dominated later blood repertoires. Across over 40 patients, TRB clonality was highly associated with recipient CMV seropositivity and CMV reactivation, and PTCy diversity was similar to diversity in CNI/methotrexate controls.

This clone is a singleton in its sample. Its antigen specificity is not known. No quality values exist for individual bases; no much larger clone is one base distant. To count as naive, T cells had to be viable CD3+CD4+ or CD3+CD8+ cells with a CCR7+CD45RA+CD45RO-CD95-CD27+CD28+ profile. Related bone marrow donors provided peripheral blood samples on the day of marrow donation. Peripheral blood and bone marrow mononuclear cells were isolated by Ficoll-Hypaque density centrifugation and were cryopreserved. FACS on a FACSAria II was used to sort CD4+ and CD8+ T cells, including the naive and memory subsets. Genomic DNA was the input for TRB sequencing, which was run either with the immunoSEQ assay at survey resolution or with the hsTCRB kit. As for the authors' bioinformatics: The immunoSEQ software handled the initial read processing, while the LymphoSeq R package was used for the repertoire analyses. Clonality was computed as 1 minus normalized Shannon entropy, and a Gini coefficient was also calculated for each TRB dataset. To infer phenotypes in unsorted samples, TRB sequences from sorted subsets of the recipient or donor were mapped onto the unsorted samples of the same recipient. TCRdb holds this immuneACCESS table with in-frame rearrangements only. Some clones are missing; in checked studies, unresolved V genes explain under half, and the rest has no known cause. D and trimming come from the DNA, and the V and J calls and clone size come from that table. Here the sample has over 15,000 clones; about 95% occur a single time. The top ten clones comprise 0.25% to 0.3% of the sample.

Trimming removed 1 base from V and 4 bases from J, leaving 11 bases between the germline ends. From the cysteine through the phenylalanine, the CDR3 covers 14 amino acids. Just CDR3 DNA is preserved here, 42 bases in frame from base 1. The germline V gene (reference sequence) yields LNHDA for CDR1 and SQIVND for CDR2. Sequenced sample: naive CD4+ T cells sorted from blood. The rearrangement combines TRBV19 with TRBJ2-7, and perhaps TRBD1 as D gene, on 5 matching bases. The sequence was collected from a woman in her fifties or sixties in good health and a related stem cell transplant donor. The sequenced DNA: TGTGCCAGTAGTATAGGGGCCAGGGAATACGAGCAGTACTTC. Its product reads: CASSIGAREYEQYF.